This TCR beta chain was captured in a study of yellow fever vaccine responses in identical twins. Study findings and constraints: Reported findings indicate that twins' vaccine T cell responses seemed partially convergent, partially personalized.

From the RT-PCR reads, TCRdb called clonotypes with MiXCR, one entry per CDR3 protein. Found here are approximately 13,000 distinct CDR3 sequences, 65% to 85% of them singletons; the top ten hold around 0.64%. With regard to this clonotype: Its cognate antigen is unknown.

CDR1 and CDR2 (germline): SSHAT, FNYEAQ (reference sequence). The CDR3 runs to 16 residues. J gave up 5 bases and V 2 bases, and 6 bases lay outside the gene matches. The chain carries TRBV7-7 and TRBJ2-5; 12 positions agree with TRBD2. This TCR derives from a young woman who received the yellow fever vaccine. The sequences come from T cells from blood (PBMCs), unsorted or a sorted subset (not recorded which), collected before or after yellow fever vaccination (not recorded which). The CDR3 spells CASSLSTSGGKETQYF. The CDR3 coding sequence is TGTGCCAGCAGCTTATCGACTAGCGGGGGCAAGGAGACCCAGTACTTC.